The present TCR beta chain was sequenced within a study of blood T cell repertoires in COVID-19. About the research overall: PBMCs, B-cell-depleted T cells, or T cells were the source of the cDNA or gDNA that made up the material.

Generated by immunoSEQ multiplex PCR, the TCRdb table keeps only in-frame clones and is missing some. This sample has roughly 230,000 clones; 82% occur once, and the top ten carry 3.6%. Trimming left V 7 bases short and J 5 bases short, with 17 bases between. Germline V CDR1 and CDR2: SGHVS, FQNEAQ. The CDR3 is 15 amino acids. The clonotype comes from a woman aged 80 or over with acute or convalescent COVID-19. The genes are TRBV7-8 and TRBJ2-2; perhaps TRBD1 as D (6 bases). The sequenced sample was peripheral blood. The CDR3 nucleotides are TGTGCCAGCAATTACCCGGGACAAAGGACCGGGGAGCTGTTTTTT. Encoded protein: CASNYPGQRTGELFF.